This TCR beta chain derives from a study of CD8+CD57+ T cells in acquired aplastic anemia. Study summary: Average DNA yield from sorted CD4+ and CD8+ cells was about 3 ug. Reads per healthy sample averaged roughly 9.9 million (CD4+) and 11 million to 13 million (CD8+). Study findings and constraints: Significance was not reached for CD8+ Simpson's diversity between patients and controls. Found in both controls and patients were some 31 CD8+ CDR3 sequences.

About this clonotype: Its antigen is as yet unknown.

The CDR3 is 14 residues long. Trimming removed 6 bases from V and 6 bases from J; junction bases left unmatched: 9. Germline CDR1 is SNHLY and CDR2 is FYNNEI. Both TCR beta VDJ combination and CDR3 sequence profiling were carried out. Genomic DNA was the template for this profiling. TCRdb analysed the reads with MiXCR anew, one entry per CDR3 protein. The sample consists of approximately 170,000 distinct CDR3 sequences, 55% to 70% of them appearing once. The TCR was taken from a human donor in good health. Sequencing was performed on sorted CD4+, CD8+, or CD8+CD57+ T cells (not recorded which) from PBMCs. The rearrangement joins TRBV2 to TRBJ1-2; 8 bases are a match to TRBD1. CDR3 nucleotides: TGTGCCAGCAGGGAGGACAGGGAGATAGATGGCTACACCTTC. Amino acid sequence: CASREDREIDGYTF.